These 23 T cell receptor beta chains share one sample of origin, sequenced in a study of neurological immune-mediated disorders. From the 5' RACE reads, TCRdb called clonotypes with MiXCR, one entry per CDR3 protein. In the table there are tens of thousands of distinct CDR3 sequences, under 5.5% of which are singletons. The source material was PBMCs. These receptors were obtained from a woman in her fifties or sixties with multiple sclerosis.

This clonotype was detected many times. V usage is TRBV20-1 and J usage is TRBJ1-1, with D perhaps matching TRBD1 (5 bases). Trimming pared 3 bases from V and 11 bases from J, leaving 16 bases between. Germline lookup yields CDR1 DFQATT and CDR2 SNEGSKA (reference sequence). The CDR3 is made up of 12 amino acids. In nucleotides, the CDR3 is TGCAGTGCTAGTGATTCCAGGGTGGGGGCTTTCTTT. Translated: CSASDSRVGAFF.

This clonotype was detected ten times or more. The chain is built from TRBV2 and TRBJ2-3; 11 bases agree with TRBD2. Germline V gives CDR1 SNHLY, CDR2 FYNNEI. This CDR3 spans 19 amino acids. After removal of 0 bases from V and 5 bases from J, the junction contained 13 bases not matched to a gene. In DNA form, the CDR3 reads TGTGCCAGCAGTGAAGCGCTCTATGGGCTAGCGGGGGGTAGAGATACGCAGTATTTT. It translates to CASSEALYGLAGGRDTQYF.

This clonotype was seen repeatedly, ten times or more. The rearrangement joins TRBV15 to TRBJ2-5; D remains unclear. Germline V gene lookup returns CDR1 LNHNV and CDR2 YYDKDF (reference sequence). This CDR3 comprises 16 residues. Trimming shortened V by 0 bases and J by 2 bases, and 13 bases separated the two germline ends. This chain's CDR3 is CATSRDEWHKQETQYF. In nucleotides, the CDR3 is TGTGCCACCAGCAGAGATGAGTGGCACAAACAAGAGACCCAGTACTTC.

This clonotype occurred many times. The chain has TRBV6-2 or TRBV6-3 and TRBJ2-7, with D hard to call. Trimming took off 7 bases at V and 5 bases at J, with 18 bases between the two ends. This CDR3 has 14 residues. Germline CDR1 is MNHEY and CDR2 is SVGEGT. CDR3 sequence reads: CASKADPVKHEQYV. The DNA for the CDR3 is TGTGCCAGCAAAGCAGACCCCGTTAAACACGAGCAGTACGTC.

This clonotype occurred many times. The junction does not match germline at one end; this may be a read error. J is TRBJ2-1 and V is TRBV7-7; 9 nucleotides line up with TRBD1. The CDR3 is 15 amino acids. Germline assignment: CDR1 SSHAT and CDR2 FNYEAQ (reference sequence). The CDR3 sequence: CASSKARGDRDEQFF. CDR3 sequence (DNA): TGTGCTAGCAGCAAAGCACGGGGGGACAGGGATGAGCAGTTCTTC. Looking up the rest from reference TRBV7-7 and TRBJ2-1 gives the full variable domain: GAGVSQSPRYKVTKRGQDVTLRCDPISSHATLYWYQQALGQGPEFLTYFNYEAQPDKSGLPSDRFSAERPEGSISTLTIQRTEQRDSAMYRCASSKARGDRDEQFFGPGTRLTVL.

This clonotype was counted at least ten times. This sequence joins TRBV29-1 and TRBJ2-4; 9 nucleotides agree with TRBD1. V gave up 6 bases and J gave up 4 bases; unmatched junction bases: 1. Germline CDR1 is SQVTM and CDR2 is ANQGSEA. The CDR3 covers 12 residues. The CDR3 DNA reads TGCAGCGTCGGGACAGGGAAAAACATTCAGTACTTC. Its translation is CSVGTGKNIQYF.

This clonotype has ten or more counts. This chain uses TRBV28 with TRBJ2-2; tentative D call: TRBD1 (6 bases). This CDR3 is 16 amino acids long. Per germline, CDR1 MDHEN and CDR2 SYDVKM. Trimming removed 2 bases from V and 6 bases from J, with 16 bases in between. The CDR3 DNA reads TGTGCCAGCAGTTTAGTAGGGCAGGGGACCGCCGGGGAGCTGTTTTTT. Its protein is CASSLVGQGTAGELFF.

This clonotype was counted between two and nine times. V usage is TRBV5-6 and J usage is TRBJ1-1; weak D call: TRBD1 (5 bases). Germline CDR1 and CDR2: SGHDT and YYEEEE. CDR3 length equals 15 residues. V was shortened by 0 bases and J by 5 bases, with 14 bases between the two germline ends. CDR3 amino acids: CASSLVGGEGTEAFF. CDR3 DNA sequence: TGTGCCAGCAGCTTGGTAGGCGGCGAGGGGACTGAAGCTTTCTTT.

The sample holds many counts of this clonotype. The genes are TRBV13 and TRBJ1-2, with D hard to call. V was cut by 4 bases and J by 7 bases, with 13 bases left in between. CDR1 and CDR2 (germline): PRHDT, FYEKMQ (reference sequence). This CDR3 is 13 amino acids long. The CDR3 loop is CASSSERGGGYTF. The CDR3 DNA reads as TGTGCCAGCAGCTCTGAAAGAGGCGGTGGCTACACCTTC.

This clonotype turned up a few times. The chain links TRBV7-6 to TRBJ2-1; no clear D gene. The CDR3 length is 16 residues. V was cut by 0 bases and J by 4 bases, with 13 bases left in between. Germline V gene sequence: CDR1 SGHVS, CDR2 FNYEAQ. Written as DNA, the CDR3 is TGTGCCAGCAGCTTAGCGCCAGATTTGAGATACAATGAGCAGTTCTTC. Protein sequence: CASSLAPDLRYNEQFF.

This clonotype appeared many times. CDR3 in amino acids: CASSPGQGIREQYF. The CDR3 region has the DNA TGTGCCAGCAGCCCGGGACAGGGGATCCGCGAGCAGTACTTC. This chain uses TRBV7-2 with TRBJ2-7, with TRBD1 identical over 10 bases. The CDR3 has 14 amino acids. Germline assignment: CDR1 SGHTA and CDR2 FQGNSA. V was clipped by 5 bases and J by 6 bases; unmatched bases: 7. Supplemented by reference TRBV7-2 and TRBJ2-7, the full variable domain reads GAGVSQSPSNKVTEKGKDVELRCDPISGHTALYWYRQSLGQGLEFLIYFQGNSAPDKSGLPSDRFSAERTGGSVSTLTIQRTQQEDSAVYLCASSPGQGIREQYFGPGTRLTVT.

This clonotype was found a few times. The chain is built from TRBV7-2 and TRBJ2-7; D not certain. The CDR3 is made up of 13 amino acids. The germline V and J ends were trimmed by 1 base and 3 bases, with 7 bases remaining between them. In germline, CDR1 is SGHTA, CDR2 FQGNSA. The CDR3 loop is CASSLGASYEQYV. In nucleotides, the CDR3 is TGTGCCAGCAGCTTAGGCGCTAGCTACGAGCAGTACGTC.

This clonotype was recorded a few times. The rearrangement joins TRBV10-2 to TRBJ2-3; the D gene is possibly TRBD1 (5 bases). V lost 7 bases, J lost 0 bases, and 14 bases lay in between. There are 15 residues in the CDR3. Germline CDR1 is WSHSY and CDR2 is SAAADI. The CDR3 loop is CASTPTAQSTDTQYF. The CDR3 nucleotides are TGCGCCAGCACCCCGACAGCTCAGAGCACAGATACGCAGTATTTT.

This clonotype has at least ten counts. The chain recombines TRBV5-1 with TRBJ2-3, with D unresolved. Germline values: CDR1 SGHRS, CDR2 YFSETQ. The CDR3 has 14 residues. V was clipped by 4 bases and J by 0 bases, with 9 bases between them. DNA for the CDR3: TGCGCCAGCAGCGGTTCCGGTAGCACAGATACGCAGTATTTT. Its protein product is CASSGSGSTDTQYF.

This clonotype appeared a few times. V is TRBV11-2 and J is TRBJ2-1; 9 nucleotides align to TRBD1. Germline lookup yields CDR1 SGHAT and CDR2 FQNNGV. This CDR3 is 16 amino acids long. V gave up 4 bases and J gave up 3 bases; unmatched junction bases: 7. The CDR3 reads CASSSNRDRVYNEQFF. The CDR3 DNA reads as TGTGCCAGCAGCTCCAACCGGGACAGGGTCTACAATGAGCAGTTCTTC.

This clonotype was counted at least ten times. This chain connects TRBV7-9 to TRBJ2-5; TRBD2 is a possible D gene (6 bases). The V gene lost 5 bases and the J gene lost 0 bases, with 16 bases spanning the gap. Germline assignment: CDR1 SEHNR and CDR2 FQNEAQ (reference sequence). The CDR3 loop spans 16 amino acids. CDR3 region: CASSPNGGYHQETQYF. The CDR3 nucleotides read TGTGCCAGCAGCCCGAACGGGGGATACCACCAAGAGACCCAGTACTTC.

This clonotype was seen ten or more times. The chain employs TRBV9 and TRBJ2-7; 8 nucleotides line up with TRBD1. Germline loops: CDR1 SGDLS, CDR2 YYNGEE. V was clipped by 4 bases and J by 5 bases; unmatched bases: 5. This CDR3 is 13 amino acids long. The CDR3: CASSPQTGDEQYF. The DNA for the CDR3 is TGTGCCAGCAGCCCCCAGACAGGGGACGAGCAGTACTTC.

Many counts were recorded for this clonotype. The V call is TRBV7-6, the J call TRBJ2-7; D uncertain. This CDR3 is built from 14 residues. The germline V and J ends were trimmed by 5 bases and 3 bases, with 14 bases remaining between them. Germline loops: CDR1 SGHVS, CDR2 FNYEAQ. The CDR3 loop is CASSPGPGGYEQYV. CDR3 nucleotides: TGTGCCAGCAGCCCCGGCCCCGGCGGCTACGAGCAGTACGTC.

This clonotype was detected ten times or more. V and J are TRBV6-5 and TRBJ1-2; 8 nucleotides line up with TRBD1. The CDR3 extends over 12 amino acids. V lost 11 bases, J lost 4 bases, and 6 bases stayed unmatched. Germline loops: CDR1 MNHEY, CDR2 SVGAGI. CDR3 coding DNA: TGTGCCGCCTTAGACAGGGGCTATGGCTACACCTTC. Translating gives CAALDRGYGYTF.

This clonotype was seen repeatedly, ten times or more. The chain carries TRBV12-3 or TRBV12-4 and TRBJ1-1; perhaps TRBD1 as D (5 bases). The length of the CDR3 is 12 residues. Trimming removed 8 bases at V and 1 base at J, with 8 bases between. The CDR3 coding sequence is TGTGCCAGCGGGGGGTGGAACACTGAAGCTTTCTTT. It specifies CASGGWNTEAFF.

The J gene is TRBJ2-4, the V gene TRBV3-2; TRBD2 is the table's D call, not checked against the DNA. TRBV3-2 is recorded as a pseudogene. The CDR3 is 13 amino acids. The CDR3 region is CASSQDGLAGGYF. DNA for the CDR3: TGTGCCAGCAGCCAAGATGGGCTAGCGGGGGGATACTTC.

Many counts were recorded for this clonotype. The chain combines TRBV20-1 with TRBJ2-1; no firm D call. The CDR3 totals 15 residues. The V end was cut by 6 bases, the J end by 4 bases, with 19 bases between. Germline loops: CDR1 DFQATT, CDR2 SNEGSKA (reference sequence). CDR3 in amino acids: CSARFTGNIYNEQFF. In nucleotides, the CDR3 is TGCAGTGCCCGGTTTACGGGCAACATTTACAATGAGCAGTTCTTC.

In this sample, this clonotype turned up many times. The rearrangement uses TRBV5-5 and TRBJ2-7; D is unclear. CDR1 and CDR2 (germline): SGHKS, YYEKEE (reference sequence). The CDR3 spans 13 residues. The V and J ends lost 0 bases and 4 bases respectively, with 8 bases between them. CDR3 in amino acids: CASSLVGPYEQYV. The CDR3 DNA reads as TGTGCCAGCAGCTTGGTAGGACCTTACGAGCAGTACGTC.